The rows below give T cell receptor beta chains drawn from one sample of a study of blood T cell repertoires in COVID-19. The table came from immunoSEQ multiplex PCR; TCRdb's copy has only in-frame clones and leaves some out. The sample carries approximately 270,000 clones, roughly nine tenths recorded once. Material for sequencing was peripheral blood. These receptor sequences come from a man between 50 and 59 years old with acute or convalescent COVID-19. CDR3s include the opening cysteine and the closing phenylalanine or tryptophan. The D gene is left open where the match is weak. The size of a clone is reported for some rows only, either as once, few or many, or as a class for expanded clones.

V,J,D,size,DNA,CDR3
TRBV7-3,TRBJ2-2,-,-,TGTGCCAGCAGCTTAGCCCCCCAGGGGCAGGACACCGGGGAGCTGTTTTTT,CASSLAPQGQDTGELFF
TRBV6-1,TRBJ1-1,-,-,TGTGCCAGCAGTGACAGGCTTGAAGCTTTCTTT,CASSDRLEAFF
TRBV2,TRBJ1-1,-,-,TGTGCCAGCAATGGGGAGGGTCGTCCCCTGGTGGATGGGGCTTTCTTT,CASNGEGRPLVDGAFF
TRBV3-1/TRBV3-2,TRBJ1-2,-,-,TGTGCCAGCAGCCACCATGGGGACTTCCCCCATGGCTACACCTTC,CASSHHGDFPHGYTF
TRBV18,TRBJ2-3,-,-,TGTGCCAGCTCACCAGGGACTCGAGCAGATACGCAGTATTTT,CASSPGTRADTQYF
TRBV12-5,TRBJ2-7,TRBD1,-,TGTGCTAGTGGCCCGAAAGGGGGCGCGCAGGCCGAGCAGTACTTC,CASGPKGGAQAEQYF
TRBV7-2,TRBJ1-1,-,-,TGTGCCAGCTCCTTCGCTGTTTTGGGGGGGACTGAAGCTTTCTTT,CASSFAVLGGTEAFF
TRBV5-1,TRBJ2-5,-,-,TGCGCCAGCAGCTTGCACAGAAAAGAGACCCAGTACTTC,CASSLHRKETQYF
TRBV9,TRBJ2-2,TRBD1,-,TGTGCCAGCAGCTCCAGGACAGGGGGGACCGGGGAGCTGTTTTTT,CASSSRTGGTGELFF
TRBV6-6,TRBJ1-4,-,-,TGTGCCAGCAGTTTCTCTCAGTCTGCAACTAATGAAAAACTGTTTTTT,CASSFSQSATNEKLFF
TRBV7-9,TRBJ1-1,-,-,TGTGCCAGCAGCTTTCAGGGGACTGAAGCTTTCTTT,CASSFQGTEAFF
TRBV20-1,TRBJ2-1,TRBD2,-,TGCAGTGCTAGTAGGACTAGCGGGATCAATGAGCAGTTCTTC,CSASRTSGINEQFF
TRBV6-5,TRBJ2-1,TRBD1,-,TGTGCCAGCAGTCGACAGGGAAACAATGAGCAGTTCTTC,CASSRQGNNEQFF
TRBV12-3/TRBV12-4,TRBJ1-1,-,-,TGTGCCAGCAGTCTCCATAATAGTGGAGCTTTCTTT,CASSLHNSGAFF
TRBV6-1,TRBJ1-5,TRBD1,-,TGTGCCAGCAGTGACAGGGGGCTTCAGCCCCAGCATTTT,CASSDRGLQPQHF
TRBV19,TRBJ1-2,TRBD1,-,TGTGCCAGTAACCAAGACAGGGGTGGCTACACCTTC,CASNQDRGGYTF
TRBV5-4,TRBJ1-1,TRBD1,-,TGTGCCAGCAGTCCCCCGGGACAGGGTTTAGCTTTCTTT,CASSPPGQGLAFF
TRBV6-5,TRBJ1-2,-,-,TGTGCCAGCAGTTACGGCAGGGTTGATGGCTACACCTTC,CASSYGRVDGYTF
TRBV7-3,TRBJ1-1,TRBD1,few,TGTGCCAGCAGCCCAAGAGGGGGCGTTTTAAGTACTGAAGCTTTCTTT,CASSPRGGVLSTEAFF
TRBV6-5,TRBJ1-4,TRBD1,-,TGTGCCAGCAGTCCCGGGACAGATGAGCGTGGAAAACTGTTTTTT,CASSPGTDERGKLFF
TRBV30,TRBJ2-7,-,-,TGTGCCTGGAAGGCGGGGGCCCCCTACGAGCAGTACTTC,CAWKAGAPYEQYF
TRBV5-6,TRBJ2-2,-,-,TGTGCCAGCAGCTTGATTCCAGGGCCCACCGGGGAGCTGTTTTTT,CASSLIPGPTGELFF
TRBV5-6,TRBJ1-6,-,-,TGTGCCAGCAGCTTGGCCTATCGGGAATCACCCCTCCACTTT,CASSLAYRESPLHF
TRBV10-3,TRBJ2-5,-,-,TGTGCCATCAGACAGGGCGGCGGGGAGACCCAGTACTTC,CAIRQGGGETQYF
TRBV2,TRBJ2-5,TRBD1,-,TGTGCCAGCAGCGGGACAGGGGCAGAGACCCAGTACTTC,CASSGTGAETQYF
TRBV11-2,TRBJ1-6,-,-,TGTGCCAGCGCTAATCCGGGAGCCCCTTGGGATTCACCCCTCCACTTT,CASANPGAPWDSPLHF
TRBV5-1,TRBJ1-4,-,-,TGCGCCAGCAGCTTGGGACGATCGAGGGAAAAACTGTTTTTT,CASSLGRSREKLFF
TRBV18,TRBJ2-7,-,-,TGTGCCAGCTCACTACCGGGACTGCCCACCTACGAGCAGTACTTC,CASSLPGLPTYEQYF
TRBV6-6,TRBJ2-6,-,-,TGTGCCAGCAGGCCATCCTCTAGCTCTGGGGCCAACGTCCTGACTTTC,CASRPSSSSGANVLTF
TRBV7-2,TRBJ1-5,TRBD1,-,TGTGCCAGCACACAAGGGGACAGCCTATCGCCCCAGCATTTT,CASTQGDSLSPQHF
TRBV5-4,TRBJ1-1,TRBD1,-,TGTGCCAGCAGCCGAAAGGACAGGGCGGACACTGAAGCTTTCTTT,CASSRKDRADTEAFF
TRBV19,TRBJ1-2,-,few,TGTGCCGCTCAGGGGTCCTATGGCTACACCTTC,CAAQGSYGYTF
TRBV5-4,TRBJ1-2,TRBD1,once,TGTGCCAGCAGCTCGGACAGGGTTGCCAACTATGGCTACACCTTC,CASSSDRVANYGYTF
TRBV19,TRBJ2-3,TRBD2,-,TGTGCCAGTAGACAAGCGGGGGGACCGGGCACAGATACGCAGTATTTT,CASRQAGGPGTDTQYF
TRBV19,TRBJ2-2,TRBD2,-,TGTGCCAGTAGTATTTCTAGCGGGGGGTTCAATTCCGGGGAGCTGTTTTTT,CASSISSGGFNSGELFF
TRBV5-8,TRBJ2-7,-,-,TGTGCCAGCAGCTTGGATTGGGGGGGGCAGAGCTCCTACGAGCAGTACTTC,CASSLDWGGQSSYEQYF
TRBV4-1,TRBJ1-1,TRBD1,-,TGCGCCAGCAGGCTCTCGACAGGGGTGAACACTGAAGCTTTCTTT,CASRLSTGVNTEAFF
TRBV24-1,TRBJ2-1,TRBD2,-,TGTGCCACCCAGGTGGGGGGGACCAACAATGAGCAGTTCTTC,CATQVGGTNNEQFF
TRBV10-2,TRBJ1-5,-,-,TGCGCCAGCAGTGTTCTCAATCAGCCCCAGCATTTT,CASSVLNQPQHF
TRBV2,TRBJ2-2,TRBD1,-,TGTGCCAGCGCGGACAGGGATGTTGCCGGGGAGCTGTTTTTT,CASADRDVAGELFF
TRBV7-9,TRBJ2-3,TRBD1,-,TGTGCCAGCAGCGCCCGGGCAGGGGGCGCGGCAGATACGCAGTATTTT,CASSARAGGAADTQYF
TRBV19,TRBJ1-5,-,-,TGTGCCAGTAGTATAAGCGGGGGAATTAGCAATCAGCCCCAGCATTTT,CASSISGGISNQPQHF
TRBV6-1,TRBJ1-2,-,-,TGTGCCAGCAGTGGAAGGGGGGGGAGCTATGGCTACACCTTC,CASSGRGGSYGYTF
TRBV3-1/TRBV3-2,TRBJ1-2,-,-,TGTGCCAGCAGCCAGTCGGCCGGGTGCTTCTTC,CASSQSAGCFF
TRBV27,TRBJ2-3,-,medium-sized,TGTGCCAGCGCTCACCGGTCCAGCACAGATACGCAGTATTTT,CASAHRSSTDTQYF
TRBV11-2,TRBJ1-1,-,few,TGTGCCAGCACGCTAATTAGAGGCCCGGAAGCTTTCTTT,CASTLIRGPEAFF
TRBV30,TRBJ1-1,TRBD1,once,TGTGCCTTGGACAGGGGGCTGAACACTGAAGCTTTCTTT,CALDRGLNTEAFF
TRBV10-1,TRBJ2-6,-,-,TGCGCCAGCAGTGGTACGAGTTCTGGGGCCAACGTCCTGACTTTC,CASSGTSSGANVLTF
TRBV27,TRBJ2-2,-,-,TGTGCCAGCAGTTCGAACGTACAGCACACCGGGGAGCTGTTTTTT,CASSSNVQHTGELFF
TRBV5-1,TRBJ2-5,TRBD1,-,TGCGCCAGCACAACCCCTGAGACAGGGGAAGAGACCCAGTACTTC,CASTTPETGEETQYF
TRBV7-9,TRBJ1-2,TRBD1,-,TGTGCCAGCAGCTCACAGGGGGCGCGTGGCTACACCTTC,CASSSQGARGYTF
TRBV3-1/TRBV3-2,TRBJ2-7,-,-,TGTGCCAGCAGCCAAGGCCTGGGGGGGCCAACTCCCCGCTCCTACGAGCAGTACTTC,CASSQGLGGPTPRSYEQYF
TRBV3-1/TRBV3-2,TRBJ1-1,-,-,TGTGCCAGCAGCCAACCACGGGAAGCTGAAGCTTTCTTT,CASSQPREAEAFF
TRBV18,TRBJ2-3,-,-,TGTGCCAGCTCACCACCGATGGCCCCGAGCACAGATACGCAGTATTTT,CASSPPMAPSTDTQYF